Included here is one T cell receptor (beta chain) sequence, with context. What this receptor recognizes is not known. Base qualities were left out, and no much larger clone turns up one base away. This sample is part of a study of blood T cell repertoires in COVID-19 (dated by TCRdb to 2020 to 2021). Background on the whole study: Collaborator samples came from the United States, Italy and Spain and covered acute and convalescent phases of COVID-19. The prospective study material was composed of cDNA or gDNA derived from T cells, B-cell-depleted T cells, or PBMCs. The dataset comprised deeply sampled blood TCRbeta repertoires from subjects exposed to, actively infected with, or recovered from COVID-19. The repertoires were released in a freely available public database intended as a resource for research on the immune response to SARS-CoV-2. HLA class I and class II types, where available, came from metadata supplied by the sample provider rather than from assay-based typing. The sample metadata nearly always contained a de-identified subject ID, COVID-19 status, age in years and sex. The samples were drawn from the first 160 participants of the ongoing ImmuneRACE study and from over a thousand subjects provided by 6 global collaborators.

At one collaborating source in Seattle, patients were enrolled during active infection and were followed longitudinally through the course of disease. Collaborating institutions collected whole blood in K2EDTA tubes following their own protocols. For TCRbeta analysis, collaborators shipped samples in one of three forms: frozen whole blood, isolated PBMCs, or DNA extracted from either of those sample types. Study-wide findings and limitations: The quantity of clinical and demographic metadata differed by source and by participant and was supplied without curation.

The immunoSEQ Assay, a bias-controlled multiplex PCR, was used to amplify TCRbeta CDR3 regions from genomic DNA. As for the authors' bioinformatics: The number of nucleated cells in each sample was estimated from the amplification of reference gene primers within the assay. To quantify the absolute abundance of each unique TCRbeta CDR3 rearrangement, sequence reads were collapsed and filtered. Productive Simpson clonality was computed per sample as the square root of Simpson's diversity index over productive rearrangements. TCRdb holds this immuneACCESS table with in-frame rearrangements only. Some clones are missing; in checked studies, unresolved V genes explain under half, and the rest has no known cause. That table supplies the V and J calls and clone size; D and trimming were determined from the DNA. This sample is represented by about 69,000 clones; 70% to 90% of them were singletons. The ten biggest clones cover approximately 15% of the sample.

The sequence was collected from a man aged 35-49 years with COVID-19, enrolled during active disease. The sample taken for sequencing was peripheral blood.

The nucleotide sequence is given as TGTGCCAGCAGAGGGACTTGGGATGAAAAACTGTTTTTT. It is translated as CASRGTWDEKLFF. The V gene is TRBV6-5 and the J gene is TRBJ1-4; TRBD1 might be the D gene, on 5 matching bases. CDR1 and CDR2, looked up from the germline V gene, are MNHEY and SVGAGI. Taken from cysteine to phenylalanine, the CDR3 has 13 residues. Only the CDR3 region is kept as DNA, spanning 39 bases read in frame from base 1. V is pared back by 6 bases and J by 6 bases, with 11 bases lying between the germline termini.